This TCR beta chain was found in a study of tumor-infiltrating lymphocytes in primary liver carcinoma. Reverse transcription of roughly 0.45 ug total RNA with a constant-region primer produced TCR beta cDNA. Slightly modified ARM-PCR with three nested multiplex PCR rounds yielded TCR beta libraries. Use of TRBV1-TRBV30 forward primers with a C-beta reverse primer characterized the first two PCR rounds, which lasted nine to eleven cycles each. TCRdb redid the calling of the multiplex PCR reads with MiXCR, one entry per CDR3 protein. The sample lists about 350,000 distinct CDR3 sequences, 65% occurring once. As for this clonotype: Being one base from a much bigger clone, this may be a read error.

Blood RNA was derived from unsorted whole blood, and germline DNA was extracted too. The length of the CDR3 is 14 residues. Germline values: CDR1 MNHEY, CDR2 SVGAGI. This chain links TRBV6-5 with TRBJ2-3; tentatively, D is TRBD2 (6 bases). The sequence was collected from a man aged 35 to 55 with primary liver carcinoma and hepatitis B virus infection. The sequencing input was peripheral blood. CDR3 loop: CANSSGTFTDTQYF. The CDR3 region has the DNA TGTGCCAACAGTTCCGGGACTTTCACAGATACGCAGTATTTT.